These T cell receptor beta chains were read from a single sample in a study of T cells in Graves' hyperthyroidism and ophthalmopathy. A single record per CDR3 protein comes from TCRdb applying MiXCR to the multiplex PCR reads. Among around 340,000 distinct CDR3 sequences, 11% to 15% were seen once, and the ten largest hold approximately 25%. The specimen sequenced was blood. These receptor sequences come from a woman aged 25 to 39 with Graves' hyperthyroidism. The CDR3 runs from the conserved cysteine through the conserved F or W. A D gene is named only where the DNA matches it firmly. Part of the rows lack a size; the others show once, few, many or a class for expanded clones.

TRBJ2-7	.	few	16	TRBV18	CASSPLYGPRNYEQYF	TGTGCCAGCTCACCACTGTACGGTCCTAGGAACTACGAGCAGTACTTC
TRBJ2-7	.	few	11	TRBV4-1	CASSQGGSQYF	TGCGCCAGCAGCCAAGGAGGGTCGCAGTACTTC
TRBJ2-1	.	many	13	TRBV2	CASSEDFSNEQFF	TGTGCCAGCAGTGAGGACTTTAGCAATGAGCAGTTCTTC
TRBJ2-5	.	many	14	TRBV20-1	CSAPGTQYQETQYF	TGCAGTGCCCCCGGGACACAGTACCAAGAGACCCAGTACTTC
TRBJ2-1	.	.	14	TRBV28	CASSFKATRSEQFF	TGTGCCAGCAGTTTCAAGGCCACTCGGAGTGAGCAGTTCTTC
TRBJ1-2	.	many	13	TRBV7-2	CASSLERGSGYTF	TGTGCCAGCAGCTTAGAAAGGGGTTCTGGCTACACCTTC
TRBJ2-3	TRBD2	.	16	TRBV12-3/TRBV12-4	CASSFSNRGGTDTQYF	TGTGCCAGCAGTTTTAGTAACCGGGGGGGGACAGATACGCAGTATTTT
TRBJ2-5	.	many	16	TRBV30	CAWSVLVGGLQETQYF	TGTGCCTGGAGTGTACTGGTCGGAGGCCTCCAAGAGACCCAGTACTTC
TRBJ2-7	TRBD2	.	15	TRBV9	CASSTLGLAGGEQYF	TGTGCCAGCAGCACCTTAGGACTAGCGGGAGGCGAGCAGTACTTC
TRBJ1-5	.	few	15	TRBV20-1	CSAPRAGGSNQPQHF	TGCAGTGCTCCACGGGCGGGGGGTAGCAATCAGCCCCAGCATTTT
TRBJ1-5	.	many	15	TRBV28	CASSRDGLNNQPQHF	TGTGCCAGCAGTAGGGATGGACTGAACAATCAGCCCCAGCATTTT
TRBJ1-2	.	many	17	TRBV12-3/TRBV12-4	CASSLAPWSPVNYGYTF	TGTGCCAGCAGTTTAGCGCCATGGAGCCCCGTTAACTATGGCTACACCTTC
TRBJ1-4	.	.	15	TRBV27	CASSSPTEFNEKLFF	TGTGCCAGCAGTTCCCCGACAGAGTTTAATGAAAAACTGTTTTTT
TRBJ1-1	TRBD1	many	16	TRBV12-3/TRBV12-4	CASSYPDRVGGTEAFF	TGTGCCAGCAGTTACCCCGACAGGGTCGGCGGCACTGAAGCTTTCTTT
TRBJ2-5	.	many	12	TRBV5-1	CASSLVRETQYF	TGCGCCAGCAGCTTGGTCCGGGAGACCCAGTACTTC
TRBJ1-1	TRBD1	many	13	TRBV7-2	CASSYRGNTEAFF	TGTGCCAGCAGCTACAGGGGAAACACTGAAGCTTTCTTT
TRBJ2-2	TRBD2	few	17	TRBV7-8	CASSSVSGRAGSGELFF	TGTGCCAGCAGCTCGGTTAGCGGGAGGGCCGGAAGCGGGGAGCTGTTTTTT
TRBJ2-1	.	many	14	TRBV6-1	CASKGQSSYNEQFF	TGTGCCAGCAAGGGTCAGAGCTCCTACAATGAGCAGTTCTTC
TRBJ1-2	.	many	15	TRBV28	CASSQVGTRDYGYTF	TGTGCCAGCAGTCAAGTTGGGACACGAGACTATGGCTACACCTTC
TRBJ2-3	.	.	15	TRBV9	CASSVASRRTDTQYF	TGTGCCAGCAGCGTAGCTTCTAGGAGGACAGATACGCAGTATTTT
TRBJ2-7	.	few	17	TRBV4-2	CASSQEVESRGQDKQYF	TGTGCCAGCAGCCAAGAGGTGGAATCAAGGGGCCAAGACAAGCAGTACTTC
TRBJ2-1	TRBD2	many	16	TRBV28	CASSLSLAGVGPEQFF	TGTGCCAGCAGTTTATCGCTAGCGGGAGTAGGTCCTGAGCAGTTCTTC
TRBJ2-1	.	many	14	TRBV20-1	CSASGRGGFNEQFF	TGCAGTGCCTCCGGCAGGGGGGGGTTCAATGAGCAGTTCTTC
TRBJ1-6	.	many	15	TRBV11-2	CASSLQSTGYSPLHF	TGTGCCAGCAGCCTCCAGTCTACAGGGTACTCACCCCTCCACTTT
TRBJ1-1	.	.	17	TRBV5-1	CASSRGRGLSVETEAFF	TGCGCCAGCAGCCGCGGTCGGGGCCTCTCAGTGGAGACTGAAGCTTTCTTT
TRBJ2-7	TRBD2	many	16	TRBV7-2	CASSRMGLAGGGEQYF	TGTGCCAGCAGTCGAATGGGACTAGCGGGAGGGGGCGAGCAGTACTTC
TRBJ1-1	TRBD1	few	12	TRBV29-1	CSVGRQGTEAFF	TGCAGCGTGGGACGACAGGGAACTGAAGCTTTCTTT
TRBJ1-4	.	.	14	TRBV9	CASSFRGEDEKLFF	TGTGCCAGCAGCTTCAGGGGAGAGGATGAAAAACTGTTTTTT
TRBJ1-5	.	many	14	TRBV28	CASSLRPPPRPQHF	TGTGCCAGCAGCCTCCGACCGCCGCCCCGGCCCCAGCATTTT
TRBJ2-5	TRBD2	few	15	TRBV9	CASSLGTIEEETQYF	TGTGCCAGCAGCCTCGGGACTATAGAGGAAGAGACCCAGTACTTC
TRBJ1-1	.	many	15	TRBV6-6	CASSYQRDKNTEAFF	TGTGCCAGCAGTTACCAACGGGACAAGAACACTGAAGCTTTCTTT
TRBJ2-2	TRBD1	.	13	TRBV20-1	CSAGTGDTDTLYF	TGCAGTGCTGGGACAGGGGATACAGATACGCTGTATTTT
TRBJ2-4	.	many	14	TRBV20-1	CSAPSGIAKNIQYF	TGCAGTGCCCCAAGCGGAATAGCCAAAAACATTCAGTACTTC
TRBJ2-3	.	.	18	TRBV27	CASSTTPLAFLSTDTQYF	TGTGCCAGCAGTACTACCCCCCTAGCGTTCCTAAGCACAGATACGCAGTATTTT
TRBJ2-5	TRBD1	many	14	TRBV20-1	CSEAQGASGETQYF	TGCAGTGAAGCACAGGGGGCGAGTGGAGAGACCCAGTACTTC
TRBJ2-3	.	.	16	TRBV15	CATSREYHPSTDTQYF	TGTGCCACCAGCAGAGAATACCATCCTAGCACAGATACGCAGTATTTT
TRBJ2-5	TRBD2	many	16	TRBV5-1	CASSSNAAGSFETQYF	TGCGCCAGCAGCTCGAACGCAGCGGGAAGCTTTGAGACCCAGTACTTC
TRBJ2-7	.	.	12	TRBV29-1	CSVPGQAYEQYF	TGCAGCGTTCCGGGACAAGCCTACGAGCAGTACTTC
TRBJ2-1	TRBD2	few	14	TRBV6-2/TRBV6-3	CASSWSGRTGEQFF	TGTGCCAGCAGTTGGAGCGGGAGAACGGGTGAGCAGTTCTTC
TRBJ2-3	.	.	15	TRBV9	CASSVESARLIPQYF	TGTGCCAGCAGCGTAGAATCCGCCAGGCTGATACCGCAGTATTTT
TRBJ1-3	.	few	15	TRBV7-2	CASSLASGAGNTIYF	TGTGCCAGCAGCTTAGCGTCAGGGGCAGGAAACACCATATATTTT
TRBJ2-7	.	many	14	TRBV20-1	CSASPDTSSYEQYF	TGCAGTGCTAGTCCCGACACGAGCTCCTACGAGCAGTACTTC
TRBJ2-1	TRBD2	.	17	TRBV24-1	CATSGADQREVYNEQFF	TGTGCCACCAGTGGCGCGGACCAGCGGGAGGTATACAATGAGCAGTTCTTC
TRBJ1-2	TRBD1	.	19	TRBV14	CAGSQERWGTGTASYGYTF	TGTGCCGGCAGCCAAGAGAGGTGGGGAACCGGGACAGCCTCCTATGGCTACACCTTC
TRBJ2-5	TRBD2	many	15	TRBV30	CAWNVGGVSQETQYF	TGTGCCTGGAATGTGGGAGGGGTTTCCCAAGAGACCCAGTACTTC
TRBJ2-7	.	many	15	TRBV6-2/TRBV6-3	CASSPDRPSSYEQYF	TGTGCCAGCAGTCCTGACAGGCCGAGCTCCTACGAGCAGTACTTC
TRBJ1-2	TRBD1	many	15	TRBV27	CASSIRRDSTYGYTF	TGTGCCAGCAGTATTCGACGGGACAGCACATATGGCTACACCTTC